This T cell receptor (beta chain) was identified during a study of siplizumab effects on memory and regulatory T cells. The repertoire was sequenced with immunoSEQ multiplex PCR; TCRdb's copy has only in-frame clones and lacks some. Of 70,000 to 95,000 clones in the sample, approximately 93% are singletons; the top ten hold 5.5% to 7.5%. This CDR3 is 14 amino acids long. Per the germline V gene, CDR1 is SGHTA and CDR2 is FQGTGA. Trimming removed 0 bases from V and 0 bases from J, with 5 bases in between. The specimen was CD8+ T cells sorted from blood. This receptor was obtained from a human donor in good health. The chain recombines TRBV7-3 with TRBJ1-1; the D is unclear. The CDR3 bases are TGTGCCAGCAGCTTAACGGCGATGAACACTGAAGCTTTCTTT. It translates to CASSLTAMNTEAFF.